A selection of T cell receptor beta chains follows, all from one sample in a study of blood T cell repertoires in COVID-19. The table came from immunoSEQ multiplex PCR; TCRdb's copy has only in-frame clones and leaves some out. The repertoire includes about 380,000 clones, 75% to 90% of them detected once, and 3% to 4% sits in the top ten. The specimen sequenced was peripheral blood. Receptors were obtained from a woman aged 18-29 years with acute or convalescent COVID-19. Both conserved end residues are part of each CDR3. A D gene is named only where the DNA matches it firmly. Part of the rows lack a size; the others show once, few, many or a class for expanded clones.

clone_size j_call v_call d_call cdr3_nt cdr3_aa
- TRBJ1-1 TRBV4-2 - TGTGCCAGCAGCCAACACCAGGGGTGGTCCACTGAAGCTTTCTTT CASSQHQGWSTEAFF
- TRBJ2-7 TRBV7-9 TRBD1 TGTGCCAGCAGCCCGGGGACAGGGGGCGTGGGCGAGCAGTACTTC CASSPGTGGVGEQYF
few TRBJ2-5 TRBV2 TRBD2 TGTGCCAGCAGTGGGGGCGGCGGGACTAAAGAGACCCAGTACTTC CASSGGGGTKETQYF
- TRBJ2-1 TRBV7-2 TRBD2 TGTGCCAGCAGACCCCGAGAGGGAGGGGCCTACAATGAGCAGTTCTTC CASRPREGGAYNEQFF
- TRBJ1-1 TRBV30 - TGTGCCTGGAGTGTACGGGGAGGGCGGACTGAAGCTTTCTTT CAWSVRGGRTEAFF
- TRBJ2-5 TRBV4-1 - TGCGCCAGCAGCCAAGACGTGAGGAGACGACAAGAGACCCAGTACTTC CASSQDVRRRQETQYF
- TRBJ1-3 TRBV2 - TGTGCCAGCAAAACAGGGCCTGGAAACACCATATATTTT CASKTGPGNTIYF
- TRBJ2-5 TRBV10-3 TRBD2 TGTGCCACTCAGGGACTAGCGAACCAAGAGACCCAGTACTTC CATQGLANQETQYF
- TRBJ2-7 TRBV6-5 - TGTGTATCAGGGAAACGCTACGAGCAGTACTTC CVSGKRYEQYF
- TRBJ1-1 TRBV5-1 TRBD1 TGCGCCAGCAGCTTGGGGGACAGGTCGCAGGACACTGAAGCTTTCTTT CASSLGDRSQDTEAFF
- TRBJ1-1 TRBV12-3/TRBV12-4 TRBD1 TGTGCCAGCATGACAGGGGGGAGGGCTTTCTTT CASMTGGRAFF
- TRBJ2-7 TRBV18 TRBD1 TGTGCCAGCTCACCCCCGACAGGGGCGGACGAGCAGTACTTC CASSPPTGADEQYF
- TRBJ2-7 TRBV7-2 TRBD2 TGTGCCAGCAGCTTAGGGCGGGGGACCTACGAGCAGTACTTC CASSLGRGTYEQYF
- TRBJ1-1 TRBV28 TRBD1 TGTGCCAGCAGGTCAGGGGGCGAGAACACTGAAGCTTTCTTT CASRSGGENTEAFF
- TRBJ2-1 TRBV24-1 TRBD2 TGTGCCACCAGTTTTCTACTAGCGGGAGGGCCTTTTGAGCAGTTCTTC CATSFLLAGGPFEQFF
- TRBJ1-1 TRBV28 - TGTGCCAGCAGTTCCCTCTCCGAAGGGGGAAAGGACACTGAAGCTTTCTTT CASSSLSEGGKDTEAFF
- TRBJ2-2 TRBV27 - TGTGCCAGCAGTTTATCGTACAGGAAAGGGGGAGTGCTGTTTTTT CASSLSYRKGGVLFF
- TRBJ2-1 TRBV6-2/TRBV6-3 - TGTGCCAGCAGTGACAGATACAATGAGCAGTTCTTC CASSDRYNEQFF
- TRBJ2-1 TRBV7-2 TRBD2 TGTGCCAGCAGCCCCCCAAGGACTAGCGGGAGGTATAATGAGCAGTTCTTC CASSPPRTSGRYNEQFF
- TRBJ1-3 TRBV6-6 - TGTGCCAGCAGTTACGCCGGCGACACTGGAAACACCATATATTTT CASSYAGDTGNTIYF
- TRBJ2-7 TRBV7-9 TRBD1 TGTGCCAGCAGCTTTTCCGGGACAGGGGGGTACGAGCAGTACTTC CASSFSGTGGYEQYF
few TRBJ1-6 TRBV4-1 TRBD1 TGCGCCAGCAGCCAGCCTGGTCGAGGGGGCCAGTCACCCCTCCACTTT CASSQPGRGGQSPLHF
- TRBJ1-1 TRBV7-9 TRBD1 TGTGCCAGCAGCCCGAAGACAGGGGGTCCCAGTTTGAACACTGAAGCTTTCTTT CASSPKTGGPSLNTEAFF
- TRBJ1-2 TRBV19 - TGTGCCACCAAAGGGGGAAACTATGGCTACACCTTC CATKGGNYGYTF
- TRBJ1-5 TRBV18 - TGTGCCAGCTCACCGACCGGGGATCAGCCCCAGCATTTT CASSPTGDQPQHF
- TRBJ1-5 TRBV27 - TGTGCCAGCAGTTTGGGTCAGGGGTACGGGCCCCAGCATTTT CASSLGQGYGPQHF
- TRBJ2-4 TRBV28 - TGTGCCAGCACCCTGAACTCGCTGACAGGCCGATCCATTCAGTACTTC CASTLNSLTGRSIQYF
few TRBJ2-2 TRBV7-2 - TGTGCCAGCAGCTTAGTAGCCAAACCCACCGGGGAGCTGTTTTTT CASSLVAKPTGELFF
- TRBJ2-1 TRBV7-2 - TGTGCCAGCAGCCTAAACAGGGTCGGCTTAAGCAATGAGCAGTTCTTC CASSLNRVGLSNEQFF
- TRBJ2-1 TRBV9 TRBD2 TGTGCCAGCAGCGTTAACTTAGCGGGGGATGTCTACAATGAGCAGTTCTTC CASSVNLAGDVYNEQFF
- TRBJ2-3 TRBV10-2 - TGCGCCACCGGGGACTCCGAAGATACGCAGTATTTT CATGDSEDTQYF
- TRBJ1-2 TRBV28 - TGTGCCAGCACCCTACTACAGGGAGCTAACTATGGCTACACCTTC CASTLLQGANYGYTF
- TRBJ1-4 TRBV6-5 - TGTGCCAGCTGGGAGGGGGGGCTTAATGAAAAACTGTTTTTT CASWEGGLNEKLFF
- TRBJ1-4 TRBV18 - TGTGCCAGCCGGGTGGGGCAGCCAACTAATGAAAAACTGTTTTTT CASRVGQPTNEKLFF
many TRBJ2-5 TRBV19 TRBD1 TGTGCCAGTAGTATCCCGACAGGGAGCCGGGAGACCCAGTACTTC CASSIPTGSRETQYF
- TRBJ1-4 TRBV6-5 TRBD1 TGTGCCAGCAGTTACTCTCCGGGACAGAGGGAAAAACTGTTTTTT CASSYSPGQREKLFF
- TRBJ2-1 TRBV5-4 TRBD2 TGTGCCAGCAGCTTGGGTCTAGCGGGGGGGCCTAGGTACAATGAGCAGTTCTTC CASSLGLAGGPRYNEQFF
- TRBJ1-2 TRBV19 TRBD1 TGTGCCAGTAGTTGGGGACAGGGGGCTGGCTACACCTTC CASSWGQGAGYTF
- TRBJ2-7 TRBV19 - TGTGCCAGTAGCCCCGGACAGACCTACGAGCAGTACTTC CASSPGQTYEQYF
- TRBJ2-1 TRBV5-6 - TGTGCCAGCAGCTTGTACGGCCTGGGGGCCTATGAGCAGTTCTTC CASSLYGLGAYEQFF
- TRBJ1-6 TRBV5-6 TRBD1 TGTGCCAGCAGCTTAAAGTCATTTGGGACAGGCCGTAATTCACCCCTCCACTTT CASSLKSFGTGRNSPLHF
few TRBJ1-2 TRBV5-5 - TGTGCCAGCAGCTTTGAGACAGAAATTTTTAGCTATGGCTACACCTTC CASSFETEIFSYGYTF
- TRBJ1-1 TRBV6-4 - TGTGCCAGCAGTGACTCCTCGGGGGTAGCTTTCTTT CASSDSSGVAFF
- TRBJ2-3 TRBV5-1 - TGCGCCAGCAGAATGGACCCTGCGGGAAGCACAGATACGCAGTATTTT CASRMDPAGSTDTQYF
- TRBJ1-6 TRBV5-4 TRBD1 TGTGCCAGCAGCTTGGAACAGGGGGCTCATTCACCCCTCCACTTT CASSLEQGAHSPLHF